The rows below give T cell receptor beta chains drawn from one sample of a study of graft-versus-host responses after intestinal transplantation. TCRdb's table, derived via immunoSEQ multiplex PCR, lists solely in-frame clones and lacks some. In the table there are 15,000 or so clones, 77% of which are singletons. This sample comprised ileum tissue, obtained about four weeks after intestinal transplant. The receptors here all came from a human patient who received an intestinal transplant, so some T cells may come from the graft donor. Both conserved end residues are part of each CDR3. D genes are given only for firm matches. Some rows have no size entry. The others give once, few or many, or a class for an expanded clone.

V	J	D	size	CDR3	DNA
TRBV2	TRBJ2-5	TRBD2	NA	CASRSGGGALETQYF	TGTGCCAGCAGGTCGGGCGGGGGGGCTTTGGAGACCCAGTACTTC
TRBV5-4	TRBJ1-2	TRBD1	NA	CASRQRQGGRYGYTF	TGTGCCAGCAGACAGAGACAGGGAGGACGCTATGGCTACACCTTC
TRBV18	TRBJ2-2	TRBD1	few	CASSPRDRNTGELFF	TGTGCCAGCTCACCCCGGGACAGGAACACCGGGGAGCTGTTTTTT
TRBV28	TRBJ2-1	NA	NA	CASSLVPLRLTNNEQFF	TGTGCCAGCAGTTTAGTCCCCCTAAGACTCACGAACAATGAGCAGTTCTTC
TRBV30	TRBJ2-1	NA	NA	CAWRTVLQINNEQFF	TGTGCCTGGAGGACTGTCCTTCAAATAAACAATGAGCAGTTCTTC
TRBV6-1	TRBJ2-2	NA	NA	CASSDYTDPGRELFF	TGTGCCAGCAGTGATTACACAGACCCTGGCAGGGAGCTGTTTTTT
TRBV9	TRBJ2-3	TRBD2	NA	CASSAASGAITDTQYF	TGTGCCAGCAGCGCTGCTAGCGGGGCCATCACAGATACGCAGTATTTT
TRBV4-2	TRBJ1-3	NA	NA	CASSQEQDSGNTIYF	TGTGCCAGCAGCCAGGAACAGGACTCTGGAAACACCATATATTTT
TRBV10-3	TRBJ1-2	NA	few	CAISELEVGYGYTF	TGTGCCATCAGTGAGTTAGAGGTCGGGTATGGCTACACCTTC
TRBV21-1	TRBJ1-5	NA	NA	CASSKALSVEGNQPQHF	TGTGCCAGCAGCAAAGCGCTCTCGGTGGAGGGCAATCAGCCCCAGCATTTT
TRBV10-3	TRBJ1-1	NA	medium-sized	CAISELGLNTEAFF	TGTGCCATCAGTGAGTTGGGCTTGAACACTGAAGCTTTCTTT
TRBV12-5	TRBJ2-1	NA	NA	CASATGTATNEQFF	TGTGCTAGTGCCACCGGGACTGCGACCAATGAGCAGTTCTTC
TRBV10-1	TRBJ1-1	NA	NA	CASSHRMNTEAFF	TGCGCCAGCAGCCACAGGATGAACACTGAAGCTTTCTTT
TRBV6-1	TRBJ1-2	TRBD1	NA	CASNPTGLYGYTF	TGTGCCAGCAATCCGACAGGGCTCTATGGCTACACCTTC
TRBV28	TRBJ1-1	NA	NA	CASSLGSTEAFF	TGTGCCAGCAGTCTCGGGTCCACTGAAGCTTTCTTT
TRBV4-2	TRBJ2-5	TRBD2	NA	CASSQDLGRSGGTEQETQYF	TGTGCCAGCAGCCAAGATCTCGGACGTAGCGGGGGGACAGAACAAGAGACCCAGTACTTC
TRBV7-9	TRBJ1-1	NA	NA	CASSLSYTEAFF	TGTGCCAGCAGCTTATCTTACACTGAAGCTTTCTTT
TRBV28	TRBJ2-5	TRBD2	NA	CASSLFPGGRIRETQYF	TGTGCCAGCAGTTTATTCCCGGGGGGTAGAATAAGAGAGACCCAGTACTTC
TRBV6-1	TRBJ2-7	NA	NA	CATAGSVSYEQYF	TGTGCCACGGCAGGGTCTGTTTCCTACGAGCAGTACTTC
TRBV15	TRBJ1-5	NA	NA	CATTRRGGYQPQHF	TGTGCCACCACCAGGCGCGGGGGGTATCAGCCCCAGCATTTT